A single T cell receptor (beta chain) is shown here with its context. The CDR3 consists of 13 residues. Germline CDR1 LGHDT, CDR2 YNNKEL (reference sequence). V gave up 1 base and J gave up 9 bases, with 10 bases separating them. This record comes from a study of blood T cell repertoires in COVID-19. Study in general: Collection of acute and convalescent COVID-19 samples took place in the United States, Italy and Spain. T cells, B-cell-depleted T cells, or PBMCs supplied cDNA or gDNA.

Original analysis: For nucleated cells, counts were estimated from reference gene primer amplification. Using immunoSEQ multiplex PCR, the repertoire was profiled, and TCRdb retains in-frame clones only, with some absent. The V and J calls and clone size were taken over from that table, and D and trimming were inferred from the DNA. The sample includes fewer than 200,000 clones, approximately 91% of them seen just once. Recruited during active infection, patients (from Seattle) were subsequently followed longitudinally. Sequencing was carried out using peripheral blood. The rearrangement joins TRBV3-1 (or the pseudogene TRBV3-2) to TRBJ2-1; D uncertain. The clonotype comes from a man between 18 and 29 years old with COVID-19, enrolled during active disease. In DNA, the CDR3 is TGTGCCAGCAGCCAAGTCGGTATTGTTGAGCAGTTCTTC. It encodes CASSQVGIVEQFF.